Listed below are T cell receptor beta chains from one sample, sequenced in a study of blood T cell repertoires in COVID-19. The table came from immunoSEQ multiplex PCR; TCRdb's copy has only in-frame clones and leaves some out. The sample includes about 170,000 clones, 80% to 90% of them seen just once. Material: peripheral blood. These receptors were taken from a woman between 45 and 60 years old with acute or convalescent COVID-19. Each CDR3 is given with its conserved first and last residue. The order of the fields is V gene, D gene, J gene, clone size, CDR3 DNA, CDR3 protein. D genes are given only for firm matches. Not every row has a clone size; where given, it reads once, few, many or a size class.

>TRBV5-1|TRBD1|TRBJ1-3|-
TGCGCCAGCAGCTTGTCCGGACAGGGGGTCCCATTCTCTGGAAACACCATATATTTT
CASSLSGQGVPFSGNTIYF
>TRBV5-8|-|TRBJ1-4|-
TGTGCCAGCAGCCTGAATGACAGATCTGAAAAACTGTTTTTT
CASSLNDRSEKLFF
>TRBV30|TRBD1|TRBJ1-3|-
TGTGCCATGGAGACCCGACAGGGGGTTCGCTCTGGAAACACCATATATTTT
CAMETRQGVRSGNTIYF
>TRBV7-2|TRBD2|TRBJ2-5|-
TGTGCCAGCAGCTCCCGGGGCTGGCTAGCGGGACGGGGGGAGACCCAGTACTTC
CASSSRGWLAGRGETQYF
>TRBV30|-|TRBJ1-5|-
TGTGCCTGGAGTCTACTTGGAGATCAGCCCCAGCATTTT
CAWSLLGDQPQHF
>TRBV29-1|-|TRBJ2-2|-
TGCAGCGTTTTTGGGCAGGGGAACACCGGGGAGCTGTTTTTT
CSVFGQGNTGELFF
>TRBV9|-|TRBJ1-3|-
TGTGCCAGCAGCGAGAGGGTGAGCTCTGGAAACACCATATATTTT
CASSERVSSGNTIYF
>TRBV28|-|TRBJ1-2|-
TGTGCCAGCAGCCCATATAACCCAGGTGGAAGCTATGGCTACACCTTC
CASSPYNPGGSYGYTF
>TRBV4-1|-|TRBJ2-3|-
TGCGCCAGCAGCCAAGTGGGGGGTCCCTATTCGGGGCAGTATTTT
CASSQVGGPYSGQYF
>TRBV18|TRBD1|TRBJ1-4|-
TGTGCCAGCTCACCTTTATTCGACAGGGGTTTAGAAAAACTGTTTTTT
CASSPLFDRGLEKLFF
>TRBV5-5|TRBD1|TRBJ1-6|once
TGTGCCAGCACCGTCCCGGGACAGGCCCGACCCCTCCACTTT
CASTVPGQARPLHF
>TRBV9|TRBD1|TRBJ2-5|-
TGTGCCAGCAGCCCAGGGACAGGGACAGAGACCCAGTACTTC
CASSPGTGTETQYF
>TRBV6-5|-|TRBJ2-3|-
TGTGCCAGCAGCCAACAGGGACCGAGCACAGATACGCAGTATTTT
CASSQQGPSTDTQYF
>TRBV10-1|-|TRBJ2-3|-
TGCGCCAGCAGTGCTAGCGCCACAGATACGCAGTATTTT
CASSASATDTQYF
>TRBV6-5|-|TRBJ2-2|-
TGTGCCAGCAGTTACGAACTAGCAGCAACCGGGGAGCTGTTTTTT
CASSYELAATGELFF
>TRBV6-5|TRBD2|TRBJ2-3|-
TGTGCCAGCAGGAGCGGGGGGGCAGCAGATACGCAGTATTTT
CASRSGGAADTQYF
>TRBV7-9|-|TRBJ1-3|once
TGTGCCAGCAGCTTACCTACAGGTTATGGAAACACCATATATTTT
CASSLPTGYGNTIYF
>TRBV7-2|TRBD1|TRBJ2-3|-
TGTGCCAGCAGCTTCGGACAGGGGGCGAATCTGGATACGCAGTATTTT
CASSFGQGANLDTQYF
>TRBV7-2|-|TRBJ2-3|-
TGTGCCAGCAGCTCTGGGACATCTTACACAGATACGCAGTATTTT
CASSSGTSYTDTQYF
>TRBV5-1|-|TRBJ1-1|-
TGCGCCAGCAGCTTGGGACAGGTTAACACTGAAGCTTTCTTT
CASSLGQVNTEAFF
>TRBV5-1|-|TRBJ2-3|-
TGCGCCAGCAGCTTGGAGGGGGGGCCTAGCACAGATACGCAGTATTTT
CASSLEGGPSTDTQYF
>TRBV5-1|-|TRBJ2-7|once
TGCGCCAGCAGCTTGGATGGGGGCCAGTACTTC
CASSLDGGQYF
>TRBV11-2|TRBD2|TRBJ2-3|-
TGTGCCAGCAGCTTAGGGACTAGCGGGGCCATCGGGGATACGCAGTATTTT
CASSLGTSGAIGDTQYF
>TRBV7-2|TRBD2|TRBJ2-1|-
TGTGCCAGCAGCTTAGGTACAGCGGGAGGCGGGGGGTTCTTC
CASSLGTAGGGGFF
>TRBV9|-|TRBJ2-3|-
TGTGCCAGCAGCGTAGAAGTACAAATTAGCACAGATACGCAGTATTTT
CASSVEVQISTDTQYF
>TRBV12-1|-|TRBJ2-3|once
TGTGCCAATCAACAGGTTACCTCCACAGATACGCAGTATTTT
CANQQVTSTDTQYF
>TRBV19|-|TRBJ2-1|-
TGTGCCAGTAGTCTGCAGTCGGGGGCCTACAATGAGCAGTTCTTC
CASSLQSGAYNEQFF
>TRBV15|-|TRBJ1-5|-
TGTGCCACCAGCAGAGATCGAGGCCGGGGAGATCAGCCCCAGCATTTT
CATSRDRGRGDQPQHF
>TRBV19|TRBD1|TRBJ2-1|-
TGTGCCAGTAGTTCACAGGGGAATGAGCAGTTCTTC
CASSSQGNEQFF
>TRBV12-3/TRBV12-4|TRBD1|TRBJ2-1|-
TGTGCCAGCAGCAGACAGGGGCATGAGCAGTTCTTC
CASSRQGHEQFF
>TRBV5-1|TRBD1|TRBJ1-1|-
TGCGCCAGCAGCTTGAAACAGGGGGTGAACACTGAAGCTTTCTTT
CASSLKQGVNTEAFF
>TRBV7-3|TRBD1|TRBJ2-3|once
TGTGCCAGCAGCTCGACAGGGACAGATACGCAGTATTTT
CASSSTGTDTQYF
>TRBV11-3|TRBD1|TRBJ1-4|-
TGTGCCAGCAGACGGACAGGGGAAAAACTGTTTTTT
CASRRTGEKLFF
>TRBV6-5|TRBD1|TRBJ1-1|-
TGTGCCAGCAGAAAACCGGGACAGGGTCCTGAAGCTTTCTTT
CASRKPGQGPEAFF
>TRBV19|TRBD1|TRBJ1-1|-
TGTGCCAGTAGTCGCCGGGACAGAACTGAAGCTTTCTTT
CASSRRDRTEAFF
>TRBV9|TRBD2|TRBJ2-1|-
TGTGCCAGCAGCAAAGCGGGGGGGCCGATCAATGAGCAGTTCTTC
CASSKAGGPINEQFF
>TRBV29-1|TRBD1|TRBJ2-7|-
TGCAGCGTTTCGGGGGACAGGATCGAGCAGTACTTC
CSVSGDRIEQYF
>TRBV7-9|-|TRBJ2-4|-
TGTGCCAGCAGCTTAGGAGGGAGCGGCAAAAACATTCAGTACTTC
CASSLGGSGKNIQYF
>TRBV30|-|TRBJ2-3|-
TGTGCCTGGAGGACGAGCGGTAGCACAGATACGCAGTATTTT
CAWRTSGSTDTQYF